The 30 T cell receptor beta chains listed next were all sequenced from one sample in a study of blood T cell repertoires in COVID-19. Only in-frame clones appear in the TCRdb table, and some are missing; sequencing was by immunoSEQ multiplex PCR. The table shows about 200,000 clones, with roughly 80% occurring only once. Specimen: peripheral blood. These receptors were collected from a woman in her sixties or seventies with acute or convalescent COVID-19.

V and J are TRBV15 and TRBJ1-5; 7 bases agree with TRBD1. V trimming: 3 bases; J trimming: 1 base; junction bases outside the gene matches: 3. CDR1 LNHNV and CDR2 YYDKDF come from the germline V gene (reference sequence). The CDR3 runs 15 residues. The chain's CDR3 is CATSRAGQSNQPQHF. Written as DNA, the CDR3 is TGTGCCACCAGCAGGGCGGGACAGAGCAATCAGCCCCAGCATTTT.

This chain uses TRBV25-1 with TRBJ2-3, with D perhaps matching TRBD2 (6 bases). CDR1 MGHDK and CDR2 SYGVNS come from the germline V gene. The CDR3 runs 14 residues. V was cut by 2 bases and J by 2 bases, with 8 bases left in between. CDR3 protein: CASSEGTLTDTQYF. CDR3 sequence (DNA): TGTGCCAGCAGTGAAGGGACTCTCACAGATACGCAGTATTTT. The full variable domain, in which reference TRBV25-1 and TRBJ2-3 provide the parts outside the CDR3, is EADIYQTPRYLVIGTGKKITLECSQTMGHDKMYWYQQDPGMELHLIHYSYGVNSTEKGDLSSESTVSRIRTEHFPLTLESARPSHTSQYLCASSEGTLTDTQYFGPGTRLTVL.

The gene calls are TRBV5-6 and TRBJ2-5, with 7 bases matching TRBD1. The CDR3 is 14 residues long. Germline V gives CDR1 SGHDT, CDR2 YYEEEE. Trimming took 4 bases from V and 1 from J; bases not matched to a gene: 4. Here the CDR3 DNA reads TGTGCCAGCAGCGAACAGGGGACCCAAGAGACCCAGTACTTC. Translation gives CASSEQGTQETQYF.

The chain recombines TRBV7-8 with TRBJ1-2; no definite D call. V was clipped by 5 bases and J by 1 base, with 8 bases between them. Germline CDR1 is SGHVS and CDR2 is FQNEAQ. The CDR3 has 13 residues. As DNA, the CDR3 is TGTGCCAGCAGCGGCGGGGTTAACTATGGCTACACCTTC. Protein product: CASSGGVNYGYTF.

The chain is built from TRBV5-5 and TRBJ1-1; 8 bases agree with TRBD1. The CDR3 totals 14 residues. Germline CDR1 SGHKS, CDR2 YYEKEE (reference sequence). Losses at the gene ends were 3 bases for V and 4 bases for J; bases not matched to a gene: 5. The CDR3 here is CASSSQGAGTEAFF. The CDR3 DNA reads TGTGCCAGCAGCTCCCAGGGGGCAGGCACTGAAGCTTTCTTT. Looking up the rest from reference TRBV5-5 and TRBJ1-1 gives the full variable domain: DAGVTQSPTHLIKTRGQQVTLRCSPISGHKSVSWYQQVLGQGPQFIFQYYEKEERGRGNFPDRFSARQFPNYSSELNVNALLLGDSALYLCASSSQGAGTEAFFGQGTRLTVV.

For the CDR3, the DNA is TGTGCCAGCAGTCTAAATTGGGACGGGGGGACTAATGAAAAACTGTTTTTT. This encodes CASSLNWDGGTNEKLFF. The chain uses TRBV28 and TRBJ1-4, with D possibly matching TRBD1 (5 bases). Trimming removed 5 bases at V and 2 bases at J, with 18 bases between. The CDR3 totals 17 residues. Germline V gene sequence: CDR1 MDHEN, CDR2 SYDVKM.

With regard to this clone: Additional DNA sequences in this sample encode the identical CDR3. The J gene is TRBJ2-5, the V gene TRBV18; D is undetermined. The CDR3 loop spans 13 amino acids. Germline V gene sequence: CDR1 KGHSH, CDR2 LQKENI. V was pared by 3 bases and J by 1 base, with 6 bases between. Here the CDR3 reads CASSPGSQETQYF. In nucleotides, the CDR3 is TGTGCCAGCTCACCGGGCAGCCAAGAGACCCAGTACTTC.

V gene TRBV27 combines with J gene TRBJ2-1; tentative D call: TRBD1 (6 bases). Germline-derived CDR1 and CDR2 are MNHEY and SMNVEV (reference sequence). This CDR3 region has 14 residues. V lost 3 bases and J 7 bases, leaving 13 bases between the germline ends. The CDR3 coding sequence is TGTGCCAGCAGTTTTACAGGGTGGACGAATGAGCAGTTCTTC. The encoded protein is CASSFTGWTNEQFF.

J is TRBJ2-2 and V is TRBV3-1 (or the pseudogene TRBV3-2), with 8 bases identical to TRBD2. CDR1 is LGHDT, CDR2 YNNKEL, per germline (reference sequence). The trim removed 2 bases at V and 4 bases at J, leaving 3 bases unmatched. This CDR3 spans 15 amino acids. Written as DNA, the CDR3 is TGTGCCAGCAGCCAACAGCGGGAGTTCACCGGGGAGCTGTTTTTT. It encodes CASSQQREFTGELFF.

This clone has just a few counts. The chain employs TRBV9 and TRBJ2-1; 9 nucleotides agree with TRBD2. V gave up 0 bases and J gave up 13 bases; unmatched junction bases: 5. This CDR3 contains 13 residues. Germline V gene lookup returns CDR1 SGDLS and CDR2 YYNGEE. CDR3 in amino acids: CASSVGLAVAQFF. In nucleotides, the CDR3 is TGTGCCAGCAGCGTAGGACTAGCGGTAGCTCAGTTCTTC.

The rearrangement links TRBV29-1 to TRBJ2-7; 10 bases are shared with TRBD2. The CDR3 consists of 12 residues. V shed 6 bases and J 5 bases; nucleotides not matched to a gene: 4. CDR1 is SQVTM and CDR2 is ANQGSEA in the germline V gene. The CDR3 coding sequence is TGCAGCGTCCTAGCGGGAGCCCACGAGCAGTACTTC. Protein product: CSVLAGAHEQYF.

The V gene is TRBV7-9, the J gene TRBJ1-1; D is unresolved. The germline CDR1 and CDR2 sequences are SEHNR and FQNEAQ (reference sequence). This CDR3 region has 13 residues. V was pared by 1 base and J by 0 bases, with 3 bases between. Here the CDR3 reads CASSLDMNTEAFF. CDR3 sequence (DNA): TGTGCCAGCAGCTTAGATATGAACACTGAAGCTTTCTTT.

The V gene is TRBV5-1, the J gene TRBJ2-7, with D possibly being TRBD2 (6 bases). The CDR3 consists of 14 residues. Looked up from germline, CDR1 is SGHRS and CDR2 is YFSETQ. V gave up 1 base and J gave up 2 bases, with 10 bases separating them. The CDR3, as DNA: TGCGCCAGCAGCTTGTCGGGAGCCCCCTACGAGCAGTACTTC. This codes for CASSLSGAPYEQYF.

The chain joins TRBV5-1 to TRBJ2-2, with D perhaps TRBD2 (6 bases). V dropped 0 bases and J dropped 2 bases, with 8 bases sitting between them. Germline loops: CDR1 SGHRS, CDR2 YFSETQ. The CDR3 is 15 amino acids. DNA for the CDR3: TGCGCCAGCAGCTTGGTGGCGGGAAACACCGGGGAGCTGTTTTTT. Translating it yields CASSLVAGNTGELFF.

Written as DNA, the CDR3 is TGTGCCAGCAGCAAAGGCGTCGGGAACAGCCTATATACTCAGCCCCAGCATTTT. This codes for CASSKGVGNSLYTQPQHF. The chain links TRBV21-1 to TRBJ1-5. TRBV21-1 is a known pseudogene. This CDR3 has 18 residues.

The chain combines TRBV3-1 (or the pseudogene TRBV3-2) with TRBJ1-6; maybe TRBD1 (5 bases). The germline V gene encodes CDR1 LGHDT and CDR2 YNNKEL (reference sequence). CDR3 length equals 18 residues. Deletions cut 4 bases from V and 0 bases from J, with 16 bases between. The CDR3 DNA is TGTGCCAGCAGCCCTTATTGGACAACGAGCTCCTATAATTCACCCCTCCACTTT. The encoded protein is CASSPYWTTSSYNSPLHF.

The chain joins TRBV2 to TRBJ2-1; TRBD1 matches at 7 bases. CDR1 is SNHLY, CDR2 FYNNEI, per germline. The trim removed 1 base at V and 0 bases at J, leaving 0 bases unmatched. The CDR3 spans 15 residues. The CDR3: CASSEGQGSYNEQFF. In DNA, the CDR3 is TGTGCCAGCAGTGAAGGACAGGGCTCCTACAATGAGCAGTTCTTC.

The CDR3 reads CASRSGGKKNIQYF. CDR3 nucleotides: TGTGCCAGCAGGTCAGGGGGTAAAAAAAACATTCAGTACTTC. J is TRBJ2-4 and V is TRBV6-5; 7 nucleotides align to TRBD1. Trimming took 6 bases from V and 4 from J; bases not matched to a gene: 6. CDR3 length: 14 amino acids. Germline V lookup: CDR1 MNHEY, CDR2 SVGAGI.

This chain joins TRBV28 and TRBJ2-7; the match to TRBD2 covers 7 bases. The CDR3 is made up of 14 amino acids. Unmatched junction bases numbered 12, after V lost 6 bases and J lost 7 bases. Germline V gene data show CDR1 as MDHEN and CDR2 as SYDVKM. The chain's CDR3 is CASRRSSGGSEQYF. The CDR3 DNA reads TGTGCCAGCAGACGCTCTAGCGGTGGTAGTGAGCAGTACTTC.

This sequence joins TRBV6-1 and TRBJ2-3; 7 nucleotides line up with TRBD2. Losses at the gene ends were 0 bases for V and 2 bases for J; bases not matched to a gene: 5. Germline V gene data show CDR1 as MNHNS and CDR2 as SASEGT. This CDR3 comprises 16 residues. This CDR3 is CASSEAGAGFTDTQYF. Here the CDR3 DNA reads TGTGCCAGCAGTGAAGCAGGAGCGGGATTCACAGATACGCAGTATTTT.

To note about this clone: An end of the junction does not agree with germline; a read error may underlie this. The V call is TRBV6-1, the J call TRBJ2-7, with TRBD2 matching over 7 bases. Germline loops: CDR1 MNHNS, CDR2 SASEGT. CDR3 length equals 15 residues. The CDR3 DNA reads as TGTGCCAGCAGCGAAGGAGGGGCGGGGGCCTACGAGCAGTACTTC. Protein product: CASSEGGAGAYEQYF.

This chain connects TRBV9 to TRBJ2-5, with 7 bases matching TRBD2. CDR1 and CDR2 from the germline V gene are SGDLS and YYNGEE. CDR3 length equals 14 residues. V lost 0 bases and J lost 9; bases outside the gene matches: 8. CDR3 protein: CASSVGSGNGAQYF. The CDR3 nucleotides are TGTGCCAGCAGCGTAGGGAGCGGGAATGGGGCCCAGTACTTC.

The genes are TRBV28 and TRBJ2-1, with D possibly TRBD2 on 5 matching bases. CDR3 size: 17 residues. The ends were cut back, 5 bases at V and 1 base at J, with 18 bases in the middle. Germline V gene sequence: CDR1 MDHEN, CDR2 SYDVKM. This chain's CDR3 is CASSPLKGLASYNEQFF. CDR3 in DNA: TGTGCCAGCAGTCCCCTGAAGGGATTAGCGTCCTACAATGAGCAGTTCTTC.

V is TRBV7-8 and J is TRBJ1-1; a possible D gene is TRBD1 (6 bases). V was clipped by 6 bases and J by 1 base, with 12 bases between them. This CDR3 has 14 residues. In germline, CDR1 is SGHVS, CDR2 FQNEAQ. The CDR3: CASRRQVQNTEAFF. Here the CDR3 DNA reads TGTGCCAGCAGAAGACAGGTACAGAACACTGAAGCTTTCTTT.

This chain connects TRBV27 to TRBJ2-4; D might be TRBD2 (5 bases). The CDR3 runs 13 residues. Germline lookup yields CDR1 MNHEY and CDR2 SMNVEV (reference sequence). V was trimmed by 2 bases and J by 4 bases, leaving 6 bases between them. The CDR3: CASSLGLKNIQYF. The CDR3 DNA reads TGTGCCAGCAGTTTAGGACTTAAAAACATTCAGTACTTC.

The chain carries TRBV4-2 and TRBJ1-4; TRBD1 agrees at 11 bases. Unmatched junction bases numbered 9, after V lost 4 bases and J lost 11 bases. The CDR3 runs to 15 residues. CDR1 and CDR2 from the germline V gene are LGHNA and YNFKEQ. The CDR3 sequence: CASSPPGQGVNKLFF. DNA of the CDR3: TGTGCCAGCAGCCCACCGGGACAGGGGGTGAACAAACTGTTTTTT.

J is TRBJ2-5 and V is TRBV5-1, with 8 bases fitting TRBD2. The V gene end was trimmed by 4 bases and the J gene end by 2 bases; junction bases not matched to a gene: 7. The CDR3 length is 15 residues. Germline assignment: CDR1 SGHRS and CDR2 YFSETQ. The CDR3 loop is CASSSGTSRQETQYF. CDR3 coding DNA: TGCGCCAGCAGCAGCGGGACTAGTCGGCAAGAGACCCAGTACTTC.

This rearrangement joins TRBV28 to TRBJ2-7; D gene ambiguous. Germline loops: CDR1 MDHEN, CDR2 SYDVKM. With 2 bases removed from V and 0 bases from J, the gap between germline ends came to 8 bases. The CDR3 has 14 residues. The CDR3 sequence: CASSLPLSSYEQYF. For the CDR3, the DNA is TGTGCCAGCAGTTTACCCCTGAGCTCCTACGAGCAGTACTTC.

The V and J genes are TRBV11-2 and TRBJ2-5; D perhaps matches TRBD1 (7 bases). V lost 3 bases, J lost 1 base, and 21 bases lay in between. The CDR3 is 18 amino acids. In germline, CDR1 is SGHAT, CDR2 FQNNGV. CDR3 residues: CASSLGGLQGSFQETQYF. The CDR3 nucleotides read TGTGCCAGCAGCTTGGGAGGCTTACAGGGGTCCTTCCAAGAGACCCAGTACTTC.

The chain recombines TRBV6-5 with TRBJ2-7, with a weak D call TRBD1 (6 bases). V lost 6 bases and J 1 base, leaving 13 bases between the germline ends. Per germline, CDR1 MNHEY and CDR2 SVGAGI. The CDR3 totals 14 residues. CDR3 loop: CASRLDSDSYEQYF. The CDR3 DNA reads TGTGCCAGCAGGTTGGACAGCGATTCCTACGAGCAGTACTTC.